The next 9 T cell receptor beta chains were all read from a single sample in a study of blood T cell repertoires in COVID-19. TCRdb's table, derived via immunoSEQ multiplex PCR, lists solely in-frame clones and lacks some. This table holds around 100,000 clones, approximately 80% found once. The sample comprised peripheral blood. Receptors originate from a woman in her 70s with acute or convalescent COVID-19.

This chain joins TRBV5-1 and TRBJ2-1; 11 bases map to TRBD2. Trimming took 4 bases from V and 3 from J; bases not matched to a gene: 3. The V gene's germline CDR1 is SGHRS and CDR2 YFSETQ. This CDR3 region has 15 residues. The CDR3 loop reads CASSITSGGYNEQFF. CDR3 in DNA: TGCGCCAGCAGCATAACTAGCGGGGGCTACAATGAGCAGTTCTTC.

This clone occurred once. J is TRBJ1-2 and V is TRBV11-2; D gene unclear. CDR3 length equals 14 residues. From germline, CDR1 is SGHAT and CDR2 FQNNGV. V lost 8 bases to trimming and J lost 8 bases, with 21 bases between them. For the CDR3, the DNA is TGTGCCAGCTCCCCGGGCGGCTCTCCTAGCGGCTACACCTTC. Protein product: CASSPGGSPSGYTF.

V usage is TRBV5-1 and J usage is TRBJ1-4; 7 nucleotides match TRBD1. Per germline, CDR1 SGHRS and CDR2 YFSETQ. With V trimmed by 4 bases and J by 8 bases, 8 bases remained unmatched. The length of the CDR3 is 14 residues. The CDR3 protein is CASSPLEDREKLFF. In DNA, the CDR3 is TGCGCCAGCAGCCCCTTGGAGGACAGGGAAAAACTGTTTTTT.

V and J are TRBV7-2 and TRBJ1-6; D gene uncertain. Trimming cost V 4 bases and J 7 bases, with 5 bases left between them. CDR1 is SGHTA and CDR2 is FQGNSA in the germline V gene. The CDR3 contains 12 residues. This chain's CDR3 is CASSSSNSPLHF. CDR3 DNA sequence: TGTGCCAGCAGCTCCTCCAATTCACCCCTCCACTTT.

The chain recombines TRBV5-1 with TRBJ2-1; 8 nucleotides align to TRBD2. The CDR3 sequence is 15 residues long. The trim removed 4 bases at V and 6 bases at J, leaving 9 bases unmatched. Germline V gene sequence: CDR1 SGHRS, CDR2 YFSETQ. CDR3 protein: CASSRSSGDFNEQFF. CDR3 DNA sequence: TGCGCCAGCAGCCGGAGTAGCGGGGATTTCAATGAGCAGTTCTTC.

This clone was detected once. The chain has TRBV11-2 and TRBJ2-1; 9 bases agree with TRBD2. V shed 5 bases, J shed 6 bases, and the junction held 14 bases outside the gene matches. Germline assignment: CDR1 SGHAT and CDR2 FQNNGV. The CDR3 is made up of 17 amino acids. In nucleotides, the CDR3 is TGTGCCAGCAGCCTTCTCCTAACGCGGGGGGGCAGCAATGAGCAGTTCTTC. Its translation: CASSLLLTRGGSNEQFF.

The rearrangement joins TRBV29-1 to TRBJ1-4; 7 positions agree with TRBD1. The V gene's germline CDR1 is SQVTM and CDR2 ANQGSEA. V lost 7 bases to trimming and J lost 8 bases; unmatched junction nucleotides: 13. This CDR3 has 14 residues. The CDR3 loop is CSALKSGDSEKLFF. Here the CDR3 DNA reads TGCAGCGCTCTGAAGTCAGGGGACAGCGAAAAACTGTTTTTT.

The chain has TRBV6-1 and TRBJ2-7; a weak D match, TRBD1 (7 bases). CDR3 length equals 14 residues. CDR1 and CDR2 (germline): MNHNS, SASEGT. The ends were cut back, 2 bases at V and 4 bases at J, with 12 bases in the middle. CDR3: CASSEQGGNYEQYF. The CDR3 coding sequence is TGTGCCAGCAGTGAACAGGGGGGAAATTACGAGCAGTACTTC.

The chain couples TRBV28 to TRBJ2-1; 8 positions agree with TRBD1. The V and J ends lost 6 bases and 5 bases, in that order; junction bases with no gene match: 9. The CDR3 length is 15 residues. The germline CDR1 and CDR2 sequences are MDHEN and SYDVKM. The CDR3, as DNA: TGTGCCAGCAGAACTCCAGGGGGCGCCCACAATGAGCAGTTCTTC. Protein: CASRTPGGAHNEQFF.